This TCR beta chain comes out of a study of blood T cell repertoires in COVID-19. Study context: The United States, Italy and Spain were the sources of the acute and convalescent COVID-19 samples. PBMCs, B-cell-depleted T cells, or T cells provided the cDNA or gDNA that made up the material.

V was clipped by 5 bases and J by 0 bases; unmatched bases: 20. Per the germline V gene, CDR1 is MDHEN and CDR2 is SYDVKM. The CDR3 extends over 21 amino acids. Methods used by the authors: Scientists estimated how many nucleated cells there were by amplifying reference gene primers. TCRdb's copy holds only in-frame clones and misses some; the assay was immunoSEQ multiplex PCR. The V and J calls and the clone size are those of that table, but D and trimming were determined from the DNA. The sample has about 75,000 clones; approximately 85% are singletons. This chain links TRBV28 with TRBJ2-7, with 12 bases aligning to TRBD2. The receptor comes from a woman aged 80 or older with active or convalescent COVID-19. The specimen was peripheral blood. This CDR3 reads CASSDDNLGLAGSYLSYEQYF. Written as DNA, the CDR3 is TGTGCCAGCAGTGACGATAACCTGGGACTAGCGGGCTCCTACCTCTCCTACGAGCAGTACTTC.